This TCR beta chain emerged from a study of blood T cell repertoires in COVID-19. Study as a whole: Acute and convalescent COVID-19 samples came from the United States, Italy and Spain. PBMCs, B-cell-depleted T cells, or T cells were the source of the cDNA or gDNA that made up the material.

In the original analysis: Amplifying reference gene primers gave estimates of nucleated cell counts. TCRdb keeps only in-frame clones here, not all; method: immunoSEQ multiplex PCR. V and J calls and clone size are copied from that table; D and trimming were computed from the DNA. The top ten hold 15% to 20% of the sample, which has roughly 96,000 clones, 82% seen once. This clone was counted a few times. Per germline, CDR1 KGHSH and CDR2 LQKENI. Germline trimming cut 4 bases from V and 4 bases from J; bases unmatched to any gene: 4. The CDR3 totals 13 residues. The chain links TRBV18 to TRBJ2-7, with 7 positions matching TRBD2. Input material: peripheral blood. The receptor was isolated from a man of 80 years or more with acute or convalescent COVID-19. The CDR3 is CASSLGLGYEQYF. The DNA of the CDR3 is TGTGCCAGCTCACTCGGACTAGGTTACGAGCAGTACTTC.